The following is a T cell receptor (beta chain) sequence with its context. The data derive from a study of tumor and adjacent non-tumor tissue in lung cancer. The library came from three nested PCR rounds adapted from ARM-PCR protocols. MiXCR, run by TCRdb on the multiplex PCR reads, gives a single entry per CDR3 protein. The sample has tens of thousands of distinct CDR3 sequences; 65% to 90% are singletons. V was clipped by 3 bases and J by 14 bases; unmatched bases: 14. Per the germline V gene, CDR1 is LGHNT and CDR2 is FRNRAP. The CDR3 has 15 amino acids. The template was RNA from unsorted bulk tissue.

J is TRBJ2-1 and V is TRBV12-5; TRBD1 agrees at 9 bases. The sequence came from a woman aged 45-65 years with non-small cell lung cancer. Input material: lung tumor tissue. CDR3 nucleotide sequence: TGTGCTAGTGGTTTAGGACAGGGGAGGACTAACGAGAAGTTCTTC. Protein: CASGLGQGRTNEKFF.